The rows below give T cell receptor beta chains drawn from one sample of a study of technical replicates of blood from several donors. Data came from immunoSEQ multiplex PCR; TCRdb stores just in-frame clones and leaves some out. The repertoire holds tens of thousands of clones, with about 88% as singletons. Sequencing was carried out using T cells isolated from PBMCs. The origin of the receptors is a human donor in good health. CDR3s include the opening cysteine and the closing phenylalanine or tryptophan. Fields, in order: clone size, D gene, V gene, J gene, CDR3 DNA, CDR3 protein. A D gene is named only where the DNA matches it firmly. Clone size appears in some rows only: once, few, many, or a class for an expanded clone.

clone_size: once; d_call: -; v_call: TRBV6-5; j_call: TRBJ2-7; cdr3_nt: TGTGCCACCCAACCCGCGGGGATCTACGAGCAGTACTTC; cdr3_aa: CATQPAGIYEQYF
clone_size: -; d_call: TRBD2; v_call: TRBV4-2; j_call: TRBJ2-1; cdr3_nt: TGTGCCAGCAGCCATAGACTAGCGGGAGGGCTTGATGAGCAGTTCTTC; cdr3_aa: CASSHRLAGGLDEQFF
clone_size: -; d_call: -; v_call: TRBV5-1; j_call: TRBJ2-2; cdr3_nt: TGCGCCAGCAGCTTGGGCCCCCGGACAAGCACCGGGGAGCTGTTTTTT; cdr3_aa: CASSLGPRTSTGELFF
clone_size: -; d_call: TRBD1; v_call: TRBV28; j_call: TRBJ2-1; cdr3_nt: TGTGCCAGCAGTTTCCTCAGACAGGGGGCGATTGAGCAGTTCTTC; cdr3_aa: CASSFLRQGAIEQFF
clone_size: -; d_call: TRBD1; v_call: TRBV28; j_call: TRBJ1-1; cdr3_nt: TGTGCCAGCAGTCTTCACAGGGGCTTCAACACTGAAGCTTTCTTT; cdr3_aa: CASSLHRGFNTEAFF
clone_size: -; d_call: -; v_call: TRBV7-2; j_call: TRBJ1-4; cdr3_nt: TGTGCCAGCAGCCCCAGGCCCGATGAAAAACTGTTTTTT; cdr3_aa: CASSPRPDEKLFF
clone_size: -; d_call: -; v_call: TRBV6-1; j_call: TRBJ1-2; cdr3_nt: TGTGCCAGCAGTGAAGAGGGGGTTTATGGCTACACCTTC; cdr3_aa: CASSEEGVYGYTF
clone_size: -; d_call: -; v_call: TRBV5-1; j_call: TRBJ1-2; cdr3_nt: TGCGCCAGCGAAGCGGGGGTGGGCTATGGCTACACCTTC; cdr3_aa: CASEAGVGYGYTF
clone_size: -; d_call: -; v_call: TRBV6-1; j_call: TRBJ2-4; cdr3_nt: TGTGCCAGCAGTGAATTAGGCGCGGGATGGGACATTCAGTACTTC; cdr3_aa: CASSELGAGWDIQYF
clone_size: -; d_call: -; v_call: TRBV28; j_call: TRBJ2-1; cdr3_nt: TGTGCCAGCAGTTTCAACGTGATGACGGGAGCGAATGAGCAGTTCTTC; cdr3_aa: CASSFNVMTGANEQFF
clone_size: -; d_call: -; v_call: TRBV5-4; j_call: TRBJ2-5; cdr3_nt: TGTGCCAGCAGCTTGGATCGGGAGACCCAGTACTTC; cdr3_aa: CASSLDRETQYF
clone_size: once; d_call: TRBD1; v_call: TRBV6-5; j_call: TRBJ2-7; cdr3_nt: TGTGCCAGCCGGACAGGGGTAATTTACGAGCAGTACTTC; cdr3_aa: CASRTGVIYEQYF
clone_size: -; d_call: -; v_call: TRBV29-1; j_call: TRBJ1-4; cdr3_nt: TGCAGCGTTGAGGGGGGGCAGCATGAAAAACTGTTTTTT; cdr3_aa: CSVEGGQHEKLFF
clone_size: -; d_call: -; v_call: TRBV29-1; j_call: TRBJ1-1; cdr3_nt: TGCAGCGTTGCACAGGGTGGTGACGGTGAAGCTTTCTTT; cdr3_aa: CSVAQGGDGEAFF
clone_size: -; d_call: -; v_call: TRBV2; j_call: TRBJ1-4; cdr3_nt: TGTGCCAGCAGTGAAGACAGAGGGCTGTTTTTT; cdr3_aa: CASSEDRGLFF
clone_size: -; d_call: TRBD1; v_call: TRBV6-5; j_call: TRBJ1-1; cdr3_nt: TGTGCCAGCAGGGAGGCAGGGGGCATGAACACTGAAGCTTTCTTT; cdr3_aa: CASREAGGMNTEAFF
clone_size: -; d_call: TRBD1; v_call: TRBV27; j_call: TRBJ1-2; cdr3_nt: TGTGCCAGCAGTTACGCCAGGGGGTATGGCTACACCTTC; cdr3_aa: CASSYARGYGYTF
clone_size: -; d_call: -; v_call: TRBV6-6; j_call: TRBJ1-3; cdr3_nt: TGTGCCAGCCTGACACGCTCTCCATCTGGAAACACCATATATTTT; cdr3_aa: CASLTRSPSGNTIYF
clone_size: -; d_call: -; v_call: TRBV5-1; j_call: TRBJ2-7; cdr3_nt: TGCGCCAGCAGCTTGGCACCCCAGGGTCCCTACGAGCAGTACTTC; cdr3_aa: CASSLAPQGPYEQYF
clone_size: once; d_call: -; v_call: TRBV28; j_call: TRBJ1-4; cdr3_nt: TGTGCCAGCAGTTTACCTGGGGGAGGAATCGAAAAACTGTTTTTT; cdr3_aa: CASSLPGGGIEKLFF
clone_size: -; d_call: TRBD2; v_call: TRBV27; j_call: TRBJ2-1; cdr3_nt: TGTGCCAGCACTTTCCAACAGTCTGAACTCGTACTAGCGGGAGGACCCCGTTCCTACAATGAGCAGTTCTTC; cdr3_aa: CASTFQQSELVLAGGPRSYNEQFF
clone_size: -; d_call: -; v_call: TRBV19; j_call: TRBJ2-7; cdr3_nt: TGTGCCAGTAGTATGGGCTACACGAACGAGCAGTACTTC; cdr3_aa: CASSMGYTNEQYF
clone_size: -; d_call: TRBD1; v_call: TRBV20-1; j_call: TRBJ1-2; cdr3_nt: TGCAGTGTCACAGGGGGATCTGACTACACCTTC; cdr3_aa: CSVTGGSDYTF
clone_size: -; d_call: TRBD1; v_call: TRBV18; j_call: TRBJ1-3; cdr3_nt: TGTGCCAGCTCTCATCCCGCAGACAGGGTTTCTGGAAACACCATATATTTT; cdr3_aa: CASSHPADRVSGNTIYF
clone_size: -; d_call: TRBD1; v_call: TRBV19; j_call: TRBJ2-7; cdr3_nt: TGTGCCAGTAGAGTCCGGGACAGGGGCTACGAGCAGTACTTC; cdr3_aa: CASRVRDRGYEQYF
clone_size: -; d_call: -; v_call: TRBV4-1; j_call: TRBJ1-5; cdr3_nt: TGCGCCAGCAGCCAAACATTGAGGGTGGATTATAGCAATCAGCCCCAGCATTTT; cdr3_aa: CASSQTLRVDYSNQPQHF
clone_size: -; d_call: -; v_call: TRBV13; j_call: TRBJ1-1; cdr3_nt: TGTGCCAGCAGCTTATGGGGGCGTTTCACTGAAGCTTTCTTT; cdr3_aa: CASSLWGRFTEAFF
clone_size: -; d_call: -; v_call: TRBV7-9; j_call: TRBJ2-7; cdr3_nt: TGTGCCATTCGCTCAACTACCTACGAGCAGTACTTC; cdr3_aa: CAIRSTTYEQYF
clone_size: -; d_call: TRBD2; v_call: TRBV5-1; j_call: TRBJ2-1; cdr3_nt: TGCGCCAGCAGCTTGGAAGTAGCGGGGTACAATGAGCAGTTCTTC; cdr3_aa: CASSLEVAGYNEQFF